Shown below are 19 T cell receptor beta chains from a single sample sequenced in a study of blood T cell repertoires in COVID-19. TCRdb's copy holds only in-frame clones and misses some; the assay was immunoSEQ multiplex PCR. The repertoire has around 200,000 clones, around 86% of them found once; the top ten carry nearly 4.5%. The sequenced sample was peripheral blood. Receptor source: a man aged 50 or older with acute or convalescent COVID-19.

This chain connects TRBV24-1 to TRBJ2-3, with D possibly being TRBD2 (7 bases). The germline V gene has CDR1 KGHDR and CDR2 SFDVKD. The CDR3 extends over 14 amino acids. With 9 bases removed from V and 0 bases from J, the gap between germline ends came to 12 bases. In DNA form, the CDR3 reads TGTGCCACCGCGGGGGCGGGTAGCACAGATACGCAGTATTTT. As protein: CATAGAGSTDTQYF.

This clone was counted between two and nine times. This chain joins TRBV6-5 and TRBJ1-1; TRBD1 is a possible D gene (6 bases). The CDR3 sequence is 13 residues long. Germline V lookup: CDR1 MNHEY, CDR2 SVGAGI. Trimming pared 5 bases from V and 5 bases from J, leaving 12 bases between. In DNA, the CDR3 is TGTGCCAGCAGTATTTCGCAGGGGACTGAAGCTTTCTTT. Translation: CASSISQGTEAFF.

This chain joins TRBV5-1 and TRBJ2-1, with 7 bases aligning to TRBD1. Germline V CDR1 and CDR2: SGHRS, YFSETQ. The V segment lost 0 bases and the J segment 2 bases; nucleotides outside the gene matches: 5. This CDR3 is built from 16 residues. The CDR3 nucleotides are TGCGCCAGCAGCTTGGACGCAGGGGGTCCCTACAATGAGCAGTTCTTC. Its protein product is CASSLDAGGPYNEQFF.

V gene TRBV5-6 combines with J gene TRBJ1-5; D remains ambiguous. Germline CDR1 and CDR2: SGHDT and YYEEEE. Trimming took 4 bases from V and 6 from J, leaving 14 bases between them. The CDR3 contains 14 residues. Here the CDR3 reads CASSLGSLAQPQHF. In DNA, the CDR3 is TGTGCCAGCAGCCTGGGGTCCCTAGCTCAGCCCCAGCATTTT.

This clone has more than one count but fewer than ten. The chain recombines TRBV28 with TRBJ2-7; maybe TRBD1 (5 bases). V was trimmed by 2 bases and J by 0 bases, leaving 23 bases between them. In germline, CDR1 is MDHEN, CDR2 SYDVKM. The CDR3 extends over 19 amino acids. The CDR3 region is CASSLIGIGRQQNSYEQYF. CDR3 DNA sequence: TGTGCCAGCAGTTTAATTGGGATCGGTCGACAGCAGAACTCCTACGAGCAGTACTTC.

V and J are TRBV12-5 and TRBJ2-1, with TRBD2 identical over 7 bases. This CDR3 contains 13 residues. V lost 7 bases, J lost 3 bases, and 3 bases stayed unmatched. Germline values: CDR1 LGHNT, CDR2 FRNRAP. The CDR3 DNA reads as TGTGCTAGTGTCCGGGGGGACTACAATGAGCAGTTCTTC. Protein product: CASVRGDYNEQFF. Supplemented by reference TRBV12-5 and TRBJ2-1, the full variable domain reads DARVTQTPRHKVTEMGQEVTMRCQPILGHNTVFWYRQTMMQGLELLAYFRNRAPLDDSGMPKDRFSAEMPDATLATLKIQPSEPRDSAVYFCASVRGDYNEQFFGPGTRLTVL.

V gene TRBV5-8 combines with J gene TRBJ1-4; a possible D gene is TRBD1 (5 bases). Germline lookup yields CDR1 SGHTS and CDR2 YDEGEE. The CDR3 extends over 17 amino acids. Trimming removed 0 bases from V and 3 bases from J, with 15 bases in between. CDR3: CASSLGWQGAANEKLFF. Here the CDR3 DNA reads TGTGCCAGCAGCTTGGGTTGGCAGGGCGCAGCTAATGAAAAACTGTTTTTT.

J is TRBJ2-7 and V is TRBV27; the match to TRBD1 covers 9 bases. Germline values: CDR1 MNHEY, CDR2 SMNVEV (reference sequence). V lost 6 bases to trimming and J lost 6 bases; unmatched junction nucleotides: 12. CDR3 size: 15 residues. CDR3 protein: CASRNAGTGNGEQYF. Written as DNA, the CDR3 is TGTGCCAGCAGGAACGCCGGGACAGGGAATGGCGAGCAGTACTTC.

The rearrangement uses TRBV5-1 and TRBJ2-4; 12 bases agree with TRBD1. There are 16 residues in the CDR3. CDR1 SGHRS and CDR2 YFSETQ come from the germline V gene. After removal of 6 bases from V and 9 bases from J, the junction contained 13 bases not matched to a gene. The CDR3 DNA follows: TGCGCCAGCACCAAAGAGGGACAGGGGGCAGGAAGCATTCAGTACTTC. Protein product: CASTKEGQGAGSIQYF.

The chain has TRBV15 and TRBJ1-3; no reliable D call. Germline loops: CDR1 LNHNV, CDR2 YYDKDF (reference sequence). Trimming cost V 5 bases and J 1 base, with 9 bases left between them. The CDR3 length is 14 residues. The CDR3 reads CATSPGRSGNTIYF. The CDR3, as DNA: TGTGCCACCAGCCCGGGAAGGTCTGGAAACACCATATATTTT.

The genes are TRBV5-5 and TRBJ1-6; unclear D gene. Trimming cost V 0 bases and J 0 bases, with 10 bases left between them. The CDR3 has 17 residues. CDR1 and CDR2 from the germline V gene are SGHKS and YYEKEE (reference sequence). CDR3 amino acids: CASSLAPLSSYNSPLHF. The CDR3, as DNA: TGTGCCAGCAGCTTGGCCCCACTTAGCTCCTATAATTCACCCCTCCACTTT. The full variable domain, completed using reference TRBV5-5 and TRBJ1-6, is DAGVTQSPTHLIKTRGQQVTLRCSPISGHKSVSWYQQVLGQGPQFIFQYYEKEERGRGNFPDRFSARQFPNYSSELNVNALLLGDSALYLCASSLAPLSSYNSPLHFGNGTRLTVT.

The chain combines TRBV28 with TRBJ1-2; D gene unclear. The ends were cut back, 5 bases at V and 6 bases at J, with 10 bases in the middle. Germline V gene lookup returns CDR1 MDHEN and CDR2 SYDVKM. The CDR3 is 12 amino acids. The CDR3 DNA reads as TGTGCCAGCAGTGCCCTAATGGATGGCTACACCTTC. It codes for CASSALMDGYTF.

The chain combines TRBV6-2 or TRBV6-3 with TRBJ2-7; 7 bases align to TRBD1. The length of the CDR3 is 15 residues. CDR1 and CDR2 (germline): MNHEY, SVGEGT. Losses at the gene ends were 2 bases for V and 5 bases for J; bases not matched to a gene: 9. CDR3: CASSYPPTGINEQYF. In nucleotides, the CDR3 is TGTGCCAGCAGTTACCCCCCGACAGGGATTAACGAGCAGTACTTC.

The rearrangement links TRBV20-1 to TRBJ2-3; D ambiguous. The CDR3 has 11 residues. Trimming removed 6 bases from V and 0 bases from J, with 4 bases in between. CDR1 and CDR2 (germline): DFQATT, SNEGSKA (reference sequence). The CDR3 sequence: CSAVSTDTQYF. CDR3 sequence (DNA): TGCAGTGCCGTGAGCACAGATACGCAGTATTTT.

This chain joins TRBV7-2 and TRBJ1-5, with 7 nucleotides matching TRBD1. The V segment lost 5 bases and the J segment 6 bases; nucleotides outside the gene matches: 10. The CDR3 extends over 15 amino acids. The V gene's germline CDR1 is SGHTA and CDR2 FQGNSA. The CDR3 coding sequence is TGTGCCAGCAGCCCAGGGGGGACAGCCGCTCAGCCCCAGCATTTT. Protein product: CASSPGGTAAQPQHF. Full variable domain (remainder filled in from reference TRBV7-2 and TRBJ1-5): GAGVSQSPSNKVTEKGKDVELRCDPISGHTALYWYRQSLGQGLEFLIYFQGNSAPDKSGLPSDRFSAERTGGSVSTLTIQRTQQEDSAVYLCASSPGGTAAQPQHFGDGTRLSIL.

This rearrangement joins TRBV7-2 to TRBJ1-1; TRBD1 matches 9 bases. The germline CDR1 and CDR2 sequences are SGHTA and FQGNSA. The length of the CDR3 is 15 residues. V was clipped by 1 base and J by 6 bases; unmatched bases: 6. The CDR3 here is CASSLGGTGIAEAFF. In nucleotides, the CDR3 is TGTGCCAGCAGCTTAGGTGGGACAGGGATCGCTGAAGCTTTCTTT.

This clone was found a few times. The gene calls are TRBV7-9 and TRBJ2-7, with D possibly TRBD1 on 5 matching bases. Germline V lookup: CDR1 SEHNR, CDR2 FQNEAQ (reference sequence). V was pared by 5 bases and J by 2 bases, with 13 bases between. The CDR3 has 14 amino acids. CDR3 coding DNA: TGTGCCAGCAGCGGGGCTGGAAAGACCTACGAGCAGTACTTC. Its protein is CASSGAGKTYEQYF. The variable domain in full, completed from reference TRBV7-9 and TRBJ2-7, reads DTGVSQNPRHKITKRGQNVTFRCDPISEHNRLYWYRQTLGQGPEFLTYFQNEAQLEKSRLLSDRFSAERPKGSFSTLEIQRTEQGDSAMYLCASSGAGKTYEQYFGPGTRLTVT.

In DNA form, the CDR3 reads TGTGCCAGCTCACCAGAGGGTATGAATCAGCCCCAGCATTTT. Its translation is CASSPEGMNQPQHF. This rearrangement joins TRBV18 to TRBJ1-5; unclear D gene. V was pared by 2 bases and J by 4 bases, with 9 bases between. This CDR3 contains 14 residues. Germline CDR1 reads KGHSH; CDR2 reads LQKENI.

This sequence joins TRBV19 and TRBJ1-5; the D is unclear. This CDR3 spans 15 amino acids. CDR1 and CDR2 from the germline V gene are LNHDA and SQIVND (reference sequence). Trimming pared 2 bases from V and 3 bases from J, leaving 11 bases between. Here the CDR3 reads CASSITFDYNQPQHF. The CDR3 DNA reads as TGTGCCAGTAGTATAACATTTGACTACAATCAGCCCCAGCATTTT.